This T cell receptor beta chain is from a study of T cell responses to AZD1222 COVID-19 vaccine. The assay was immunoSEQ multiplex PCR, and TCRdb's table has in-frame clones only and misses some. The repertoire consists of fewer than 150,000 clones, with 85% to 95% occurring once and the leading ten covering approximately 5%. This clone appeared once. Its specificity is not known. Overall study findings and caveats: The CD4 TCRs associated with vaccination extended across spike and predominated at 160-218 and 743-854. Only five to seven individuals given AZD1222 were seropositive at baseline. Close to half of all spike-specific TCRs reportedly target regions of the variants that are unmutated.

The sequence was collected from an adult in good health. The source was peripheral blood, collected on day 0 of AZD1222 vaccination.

CDR3 region: CASSKSGWAANTEAFF. DNA for the CDR3: TGCGCCAGCAGTAAATCCGGATGGGCAGCGAACACTGAAGCTTTCTTT. The chain carries TRBV5-1 and TRBJ1-1; D ambiguous. Germline-derived CDR1 and CDR2 are SGHRS and YFSETQ. The V and J ends lost 5 bases and 1 base respectively, with 18 bases between them. The length of the CDR3 is 16 residues.